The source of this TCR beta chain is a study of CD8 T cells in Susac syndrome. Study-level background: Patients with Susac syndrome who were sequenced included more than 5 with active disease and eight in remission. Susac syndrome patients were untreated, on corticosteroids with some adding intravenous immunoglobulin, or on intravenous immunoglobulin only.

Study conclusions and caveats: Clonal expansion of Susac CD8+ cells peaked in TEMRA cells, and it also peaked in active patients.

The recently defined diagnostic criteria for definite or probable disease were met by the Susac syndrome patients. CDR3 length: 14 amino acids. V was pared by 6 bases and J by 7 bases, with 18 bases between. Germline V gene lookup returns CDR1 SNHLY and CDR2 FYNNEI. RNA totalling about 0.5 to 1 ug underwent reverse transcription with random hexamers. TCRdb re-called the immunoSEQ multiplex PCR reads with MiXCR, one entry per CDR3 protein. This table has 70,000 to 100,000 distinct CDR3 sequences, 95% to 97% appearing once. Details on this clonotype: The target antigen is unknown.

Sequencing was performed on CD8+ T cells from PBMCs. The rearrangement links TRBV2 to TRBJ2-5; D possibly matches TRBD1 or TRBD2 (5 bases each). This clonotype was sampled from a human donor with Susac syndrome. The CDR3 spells CASRRTGTLGTQYF. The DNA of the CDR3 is TGTGCCAGCAGGCGCACCGGGACGTTAGGGACCCAGTACTTC. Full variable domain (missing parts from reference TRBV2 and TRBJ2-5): EPEVTQTPSHQVTQMGQEVILRCVPISNHLYFYWYRQILGQKVEFLVSFYNNEISEKSEIFDDQFSVERPDGSNFTLKIRSTKLEDSAMYFCASRRTGTLGTQYFGPGTRLLVL.